This T cell receptor beta chain was documented in a study of blood T cell repertoires in COVID-19. Study details: Collection of acute and convalescent COVID-19 samples took place in the United States, Italy and Spain. In each case, the material was cDNA or gDNA derived from T cells, B-cell-depleted T cells, or PBMCs.

Authors' data handling: Scientists estimated how many nucleated cells there were by amplifying reference gene primers. Produced via immunoSEQ multiplex PCR; TCRdb's table is partial and in-frame only. The D gene and trimming were derived from the DNA, and the V and J assignments and clone size from that table. Of 110,000 to 150,000 clones in the sample, around 80% are singletons; the top ten hold 5.5% to 7%. From germline, CDR1 is DFQATT and CDR2 SNEGSKA (reference sequence). Trimming at V came to 3 bases and at J to 6 bases, leaving 8 bases not matched to a gene. The CDR3 has 13 amino acids. This TCR came from a human donor in a cohort sampled during active COVID-19. Sequences were obtained from peripheral blood. The chain is built from TRBV20-1 and TRBJ2-7; 7 bases map to TRBD1. CDR3 amino acids: CSASKGAGAEQYF. The CDR3 bases are TGCAGTGCTAGTAAGGGGGCGGGCGCCGAGCAGTACTTC.